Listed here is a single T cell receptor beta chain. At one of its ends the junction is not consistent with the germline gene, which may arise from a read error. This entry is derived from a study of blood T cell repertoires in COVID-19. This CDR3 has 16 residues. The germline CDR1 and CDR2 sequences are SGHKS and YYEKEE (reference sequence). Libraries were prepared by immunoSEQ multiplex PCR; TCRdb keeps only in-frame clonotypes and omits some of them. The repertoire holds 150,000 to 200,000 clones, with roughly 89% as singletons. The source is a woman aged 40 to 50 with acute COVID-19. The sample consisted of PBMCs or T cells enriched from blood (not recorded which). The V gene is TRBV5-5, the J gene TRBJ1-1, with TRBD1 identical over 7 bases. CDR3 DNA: TGTGCCAGCAGCCCGGGGTACGGACAGGTTAACACCGAAGCTTTCTTT. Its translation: CASSPGYGQVNTEAFF.